This TCR beta chain was recorded in a study of blood T cells in healthy people across ages. Study-level points and caveats: Older age went with lower TCR beta diversity per million T cells, in a roughly linear way.

To note about this clonotype: Antigen specificity is unknown.

Trimming at V came to 5 bases and at J to 8 bases, leaving 6 bases not matched to a gene. Germline V gene data show CDR1 as SGHNT and CDR2 as YENEEA. The CDR3 spans 14 residues. Alongside a J-beta primer mix, a sample-barcoded 5' primer served in a second PCR lasting about 7 to 12 cycles. MiXCR, applied by TCRdb to the 5' RACE reads, yields one record per CDR3 protein. The table includes more than 1,000,000 distinct CDR3 sequences, approximately 25% detected once. Donors ranged from about 6 to 95 years old and were healthy Caucasians in Russia. These data also featured in a second study, about T cells of mothers and their children. Turning to that study: Evidence of persistent microchimeric T cell clones was absent.

V and J are TRBV11-3 and TRBJ2-1; the match to TRBD2 covers 10 bases. This clonotype originated in a girl aged 2 to 10 in good health. Sequenced material: blood. The CDR3 nucleotides read TGTGCCAGCAGCCATGATAGCGGGGGGCATGAGCAGTTCTTC. Translation gives CASSHDSGGHEQFF.